A single T cell receptor beta chain is shown here with its context. As yet, its antigen is unknown. The sample originates from a study of cytomegalovirus exposure and HLA in healthy donors. Study conclusions and caveats: Reportedly, HLA-A and HLA-B alleles of most subjects were accurately predicted from TCR beta. TCR beta chains numbering some 150 were designated cytomegalovirus-associated. One variant, a missense change in DCLRE1C, was linked in a later analysis to TCR beta V- and J-gene trimming. Reported performance of the classifier showed diagnosis of cytomegalovirus status with high specificity and sensitivity.

Researchers ran the PCR with 60 Vbeta and 13 Jbeta primers. The assay was immunoSEQ multiplex PCR, and TCRdb's table has in-frame clones only and misses some. This table holds about 140,000 clones. CDR3 length: 15 amino acids. Germline loops: CDR1 SNHLY, CDR2 FYNNEI. V was clipped by 6 bases and J by 1 base, with 14 bases between them. Specimen: PBMCs. The rearrangement uses TRBV2 and TRBJ2-3; perhaps TRBD2 as D (6 bases). This clonotype was obtained from a woman younger than 35 in good health and CMV-seronegative. Written as DNA, the CDR3 is TGTGCCAGCAGCTCCAGCGGGTCTGGCACAGATACGCAGTATTTT. It codes for CASSSSGSGTDTQYF.